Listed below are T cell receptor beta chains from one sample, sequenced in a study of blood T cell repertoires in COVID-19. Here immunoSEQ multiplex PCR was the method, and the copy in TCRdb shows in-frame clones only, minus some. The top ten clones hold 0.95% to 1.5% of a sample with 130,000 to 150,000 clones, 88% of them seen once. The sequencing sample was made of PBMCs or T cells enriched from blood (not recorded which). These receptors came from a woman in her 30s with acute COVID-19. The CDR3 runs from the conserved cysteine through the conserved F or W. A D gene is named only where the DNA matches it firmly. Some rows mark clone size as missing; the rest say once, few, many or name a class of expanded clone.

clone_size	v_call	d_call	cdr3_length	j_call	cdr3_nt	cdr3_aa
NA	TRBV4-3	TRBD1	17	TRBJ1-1	TGCGCCAGCAGCCAAGAATGGGGACAGGGTCTGAACACTGAAGCTTTCTTT	CASSQEWGQGLNTEAFF
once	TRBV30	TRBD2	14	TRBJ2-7	TGTGCCTGGAGTAGGGTAGCGGGAGGCTACGAGCAGTATTTC	CAWSRVAGGYEQYF
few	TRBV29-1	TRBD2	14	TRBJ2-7	TGCAGCGTTAGCGGGAGGGCCGAGACCTACGAGCAGTACTTC	CSVSGRAETYEQYF
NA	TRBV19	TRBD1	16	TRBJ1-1	TGTGCCAGTAGTATAGATCGGGCAGGGGGGAACACTGAAGCTTTCTTT	CASSIDRAGGNTEAFF
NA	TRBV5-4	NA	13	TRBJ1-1	TGTGCCAGCAGCTTGAACCTAGAGTCCGAAGCTTTCTTT	CASSLNLESEAFF
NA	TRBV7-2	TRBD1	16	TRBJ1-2	TGTGCCAGCAGCTCCCGAGTGGGACAGGGGTCTAGCGGCTACACCTTC	CASSSRVGQGSSGYTF
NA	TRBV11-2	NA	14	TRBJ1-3	TGTGCCAGCAGCACTCAGGGGCCGGGAAACACCATATATTTT	CASSTQGPGNTIYF
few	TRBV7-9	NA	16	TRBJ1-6	TGTGCCAGCAGCCCCGGGACTCATACGGTCAATTCACCCCTCCACTTT	CASSPGTHTVNSPLHF
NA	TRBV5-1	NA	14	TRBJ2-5	TGCGCCAGCAGCTTGGCCCCGCCAGCGGAGACCCAGTACTTC	CASSLAPPAETQYF
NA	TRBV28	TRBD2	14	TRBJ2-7	TGTGCCAGCAGTTTGGCTAGCGGGAGTCAAGAGCAGTACTTC	CASSLASGSQEQYF
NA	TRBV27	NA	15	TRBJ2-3	TGTGCCAGCAGTTTTACGGACTCAGCCACAGATACGCAGTATTTT	CASSFTDSATDTQYF
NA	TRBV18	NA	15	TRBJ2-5	TGTGCCAGCTCACCCGGCAGCTTAGGACTAGAGACCCAGTACTTC	CASSPGSLGLETQYF
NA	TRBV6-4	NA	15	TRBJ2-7	TGTGCCAGCAGTCAATACCGACAGTTTTCGTACGAGCAGTACTTC	CASSQYRQFSYEQYF
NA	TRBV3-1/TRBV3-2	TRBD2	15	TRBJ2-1	TGTGCCAGCAGCACAGCGGGAGGGCAGTTCGCGGAGCAGTTCTTC	CASSTAGGQFAEQFF
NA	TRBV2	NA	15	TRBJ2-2	TGTGCCAGCAGTCAACAGGCATCGAACACCGGGGAGCTGTTTTTT	CASSQQASNTGELFF
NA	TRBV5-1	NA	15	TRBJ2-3	TGCGCCAGCAGAAGAGCGGGTATAAGCACAGATACGCAGTATTTT	CASRRAGISTDTQYF
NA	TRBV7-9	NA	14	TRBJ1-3	TGTGCCAGCAGCCACCGGGACATAGGAAACACCATATATTTT	CASSHRDIGNTIYF
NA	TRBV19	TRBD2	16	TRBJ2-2	TGTGCCAGCATTAAGCGGGATTCCCAGAACACCGGGGAGCTGTTTTTT	CASIKRDSQNTGELFF
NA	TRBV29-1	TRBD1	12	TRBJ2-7	TGCAGCGTCGGGACAGAGTTCTACGAGCAGTACTTC	CSVGTEFYEQYF
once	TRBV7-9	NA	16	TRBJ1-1	TGTGCCAGCAGTAAAATAGCCGGGACAAGGTACACTGAAGCTTTCTTT	CASSKIAGTRYTEAFF
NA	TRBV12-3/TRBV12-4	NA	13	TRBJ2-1	TGTGCCAGCAGTCCAGGACTTGCTCATGAGCAGTTCTTC	CASSPGLAHEQFF
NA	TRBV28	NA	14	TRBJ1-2	TGTGCCAGCAGTCCCACGGGGATTTCGGAGGGCTACACCTTC	CASSPTGISEGYTF
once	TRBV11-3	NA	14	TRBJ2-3	TGTGCCAGCAGCTTTACAGGTCTCACAGATACGCAGTATTTT	CASSFTGLTDTQYF
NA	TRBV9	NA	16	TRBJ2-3	TGTGCCAGCAGCGAGAGAGGCGGGATCCACACAGATACGCAGTATTTT	CASSERGGIHTDTQYF
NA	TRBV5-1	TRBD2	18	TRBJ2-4	TGCGCCAGCAGTGGTGATAGCGGGACCGGGGGGACCAAAAACATTCAGTACTTC	CASSGDSGTGGTKNIQYF
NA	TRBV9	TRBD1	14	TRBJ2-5	TGTGCCAGCAGCATGTCAGGGGGCGGAGAGACCCAGTACTTC	CASSMSGGGETQYF
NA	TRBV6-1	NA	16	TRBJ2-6	TGTGCCAGCAGTGTTGGCGGCTTCTCTGGGGCCAACGTCCTGACTTTC	CASSVGGFSGANVLTF
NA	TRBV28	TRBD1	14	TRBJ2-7	TGTGCCGCATATTCCGGGACAGACCCCTACGAGCAGTACTTC	CAAYSGTDPYEQYF
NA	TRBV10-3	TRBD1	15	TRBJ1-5	TGTGCCATCAGTAGCGGGACAGGGGACGATCAGCCCCAGCATTTT	CAISSGTGDDQPQHF
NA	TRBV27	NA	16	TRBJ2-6	TGTGCCAGCAGTCCTAGCGACAGGGCCGGGGCCAACGTCCTGACTTTC	CASSPSDRAGANVLTF
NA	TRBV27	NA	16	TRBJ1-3	TGTGCCAGCAGCCCGGGCAGGGGAAGGACTGGAAACACCATATATTTT	CASSPGRGRTGNTIYF
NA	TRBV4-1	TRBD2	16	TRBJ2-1	TGCGCCAGCACTGCCTCCACTAGCGCCCCCTACAATGAGCAGTTCTTC	CASTASTSAPYNEQFF
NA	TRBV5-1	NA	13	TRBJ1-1	TGCGCCAGCAGCTTTACGTCGGGCACTGAAGCTTTCTTT	CASSFTSGTEAFF
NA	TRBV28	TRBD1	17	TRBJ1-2	TGTGCCAGCAGTTTATCAGGGGGCGATCCTTCCCCCTATGGCTACACCTTC	CASSLSGGDPSPYGYTF
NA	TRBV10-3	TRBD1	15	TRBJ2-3	TGTGCCATCAGTGGGCCCGACAGGGGAATAGATACGCAGTATTTT	CAISGPDRGIDTQYF
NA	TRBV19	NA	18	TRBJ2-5	NA	CASSISVLIAGAQETQYF
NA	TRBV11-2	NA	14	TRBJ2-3	TGTGCCAGCAGCCCCACGCGAAACACAGATACGCAGTATTTT	CASSPTRNTDTQYF
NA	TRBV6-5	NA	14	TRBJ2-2	TGTGCCAGCACGACAGGATCGAACACCGGGGAGCTGTTTTTT	CASTTGSNTGELFF
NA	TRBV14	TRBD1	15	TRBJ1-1	TGTGCCAGCAGCCCTAAAACAGGGGGCCTCACTGAAGCTTTCTTT	CASSPKTGGLTEAFF
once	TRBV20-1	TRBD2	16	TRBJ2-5	TGCAGTGCTAGTATTTGGGGGAGGGGTGGGCAAGAGACCCAGTACTTC	CSASIWGRGGQETQYF
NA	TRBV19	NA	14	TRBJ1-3	TGTGCCAGTAGTCCGCAGGCCTCTGGAAACACCATATATTTT	CASSPQASGNTIYF
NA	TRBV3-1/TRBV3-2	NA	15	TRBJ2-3	TGTGCCAGCAGCCGACAAATTGGTGGAGGAGATACGCAGTATTTT	CASSRQIGGGDTQYF
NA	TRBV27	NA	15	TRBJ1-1	TGTGCCAGCAGTTTATCGGCCGGGGGGAACACTGAAGCTTTCTTT	CASSLSAGGNTEAFF
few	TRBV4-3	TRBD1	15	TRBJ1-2	TGCGCCAGCAGCCAAGAACAGGGGGCGGGTTATGGCTACACCTTC	CASSQEQGAGYGYTF
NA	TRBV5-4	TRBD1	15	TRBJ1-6	TGTGCCAGCACGACAGGGATATCCTATAATTCACCCCTCCACTTT	CASTTGISYNSPLHF
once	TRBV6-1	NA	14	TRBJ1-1	TGTGCCAGCAGTGAATTAACGGGGAACACTGAAGCTTTCTTT	CASSELTGNTEAFF
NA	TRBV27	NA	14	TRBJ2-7	TGTGCCAGCAGTTTCGACAGGGCGGGGCTCGAGCAGTACTTC	CASSFDRAGLEQYF
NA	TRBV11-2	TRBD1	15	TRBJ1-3	TGTGCCAGCAGCCTCTCAGACAGGGCTGGAAACACCATATATTTT	CASSLSDRAGNTIYF
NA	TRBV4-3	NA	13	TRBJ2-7	TGCGCCAGCAGCCAAGGGGTTGACAGCGAGCAGTACTTC	CASSQGVDSEQYF
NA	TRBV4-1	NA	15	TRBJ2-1	TGCGCCAGCAGCCAAGATAGCAGGGACTACAATGAGCAGTTCTTC	CASSQDSRDYNEQFF
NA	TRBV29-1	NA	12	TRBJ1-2	TGCAGCGTTGTACAGGCACAGCGTGGCTACACCTTC	CSVVQAQRGYTF
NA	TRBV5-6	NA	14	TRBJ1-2	TGTGCCAGCAGCTTGGGACAGGCCTCGCGTGGCTACACCTTC	CASSLGQASRGYTF
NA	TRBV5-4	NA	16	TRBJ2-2	TGTGCCAGCAGCTTGGAGGGCAGGGTAAACACCGGGGAGCTGTTTTTT	CASSLEGRVNTGELFF
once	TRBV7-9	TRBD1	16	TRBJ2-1	TGTGCCAGCAGCTTAGGAGGACAGGGGGTCTACAATGAGCAGTTCTTC	CASSLGGQGVYNEQFF
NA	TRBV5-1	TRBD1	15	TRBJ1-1	TGCGCCAGCACGAGGACCGGGACAGGGGGCACTGAAGCTTTCTTT	CASTRTGTGGTEAFF
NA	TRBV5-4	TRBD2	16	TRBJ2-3	TGTGCCAGCAGCTTCCCAGCGGGAGGGAGCACAGATACGCAGTATTTT	CASSFPAGGSTDTQYF
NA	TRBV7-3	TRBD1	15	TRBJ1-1	TGTGCCAGCAGCTTACTTGGACAGGGAGGCGGTGAAGCTTTCTTT	CASSLLGQGGGEAFF
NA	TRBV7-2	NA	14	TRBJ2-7	TGTGCCAGCAGCTTAGGCCCCGGCTCCTACGAGCAGTACTTC	CASSLGPGSYEQYF